These T cell receptor beta chains were read from a single sample in a study of shared clonotypes between healthy human individuals. Sequencing was performed with immunoSEQ multiplex PCR; in TCRdb, only in-frame clones are kept and a portion is missing. The profile covers about 2.1 million clones, with about 93% appearing a single time and approximately 1.7% taken by the ten largest. Input material: naive CD8+ T cells from PBMCs. The origin of the receptors is a man aged 18 to 35 in good health. Some clones in this sample may be carry-over from other donors' samples. Both conserved end residues are part of each CDR3. D genes are given only for firm matches. Rows give clone size only sometimes, using once, few, many, or a class for an expanded clone.

abundance: NA; d_gene: TRBD2; v_gene: TRBV18; j_gene: TRBJ2-1; CDR3aa: CASSLWTSGSIEGVNEQFF; CDR3nt: TGTGCCAGCTCTCTTTGGACTAGCGGGAGCATTGAAGGAGTTAATGAGCAGTTCTTC
abundance: NA; d_gene: NA; v_gene: TRBV10-3; j_gene: TRBJ2-7; CDR3aa: CAISGPGSRARAYEQYF; CDR3nt: TGTGCCATCAGTGGCCCGGGGTCAAGGGCTCGCGCCTACGAGCAGTACTTC
abundance: NA; d_gene: TRBD1; v_gene: TRBV6-6; j_gene: TRBJ1-2; CDR3aa: CASWTGALSRGYTF; CDR3nt: TGTGCCAGTTGGACAGGCGCCCTCTCCCGTGGCTACACCTTC
abundance: NA; d_gene: NA; v_gene: TRBV28; j_gene: TRBJ1-2; CDR3aa: CASSIQGGRDGYTF; CDR3nt: TGTGCCAGCAGTATCCAAGGTGGGCGGGATGGCTACACCTTC
abundance: NA; d_gene: NA; v_gene: TRBV10-3; j_gene: TRBJ1-3; CDR3aa: CAISESSGNTIYF; CDR3nt: TGTGCCATCTCGGAGAGCTCTGGAAACACCATATATTTT
abundance: NA; d_gene: NA; v_gene: TRBV27; j_gene: TRBJ2-7; CDR3aa: CASGLSPYEQYF; CDR3nt: TGTGCCAGCGGACTGAGCCCCTACGAGCAGTACTTC
abundance: NA; d_gene: NA; v_gene: TRBV7-9; j_gene: TRBJ2-5; CDR3aa: CASRGARQTVLETQYF; CDR3nt: TGTGCCAGCAGGGGGGCCCGGCAGACGGTTTTGGAGACCCAGTACTTC
abundance: NA; d_gene: TRBD2; v_gene: TRBV4-1; j_gene: TRBJ2-2; CDR3aa: CASSQALGGAGELFF; CDR3nt: TGCGCCAGCAGCCAAGCCCTGGGGGGGGCCGGGGAGCTGTTTTTT
abundance: NA; d_gene: TRBD2; v_gene: TRBV9; j_gene: TRBJ2-5; CDR3aa: CASSVGVWASGQETQYF; CDR3nt: TGTGCCAGCAGCGTAGGGGTTTGGGCTAGCGGACAAGAGACCCAGTACTTC
abundance: NA; d_gene: NA; v_gene: TRBV6-1; j_gene: TRBJ2-7; CDR3aa: CASSVFSNSYEQYF; CDR3nt: TGTGCCAGCAGCGTATTTAGCAACTCCTACGAGCAGTACTTC
abundance: NA; d_gene: TRBD1; v_gene: TRBV7-9; j_gene: TRBJ2-7; CDR3aa: CASSGQGIYEQYF; CDR3nt: TGTGCCAGCAGTGGACAGGGGATCTACGAGCAGTACTTC
abundance: NA; d_gene: NA; v_gene: TRBV27; j_gene: TRBJ2-7; CDR3aa: CATALLGSYEQYF; CDR3nt: TGTGCCACGGCCTTACTAGGGTCCTACGAGCAGTACTTC
abundance: NA; d_gene: NA; v_gene: TRBV5-1; j_gene: TRBJ2-1; CDR3aa: CASSLNPTGTVGEQFF; CDR3nt: TGCGCCAGCAGCTTGAATCCGACGGGGACCGTGGGGGAGCAGTTCTTC
abundance: NA; d_gene: NA; v_gene: TRBV9; j_gene: TRBJ1-1; CDR3aa: CASSGGGHFGNTEAFF; CDR3nt: TGTGCCAGCAGCGGAGGAGGCCACTTCGGGAACACTGAAGCTTTCTTT
abundance: NA; d_gene: NA; v_gene: TRBV19; j_gene: TRBJ1-1; CDR3aa: CASRTTVNTEAFF; CDR3nt: TGTGCCAGTAGGACGACAGTGAACACTGAAGCTTTCTTT
abundance: NA; d_gene: TRBD1; v_gene: TRBV7-8; j_gene: TRBJ1-3; CDR3aa: CASSQDRAGNTIYF; CDR3nt: TGTGCCAGCAGCCAGGACAGGGCTGGAAACACCATATATTTT
abundance: NA; d_gene: TRBD2; v_gene: TRBV6-4; j_gene: TRBJ2-2; CDR3aa: CASSAEAGAVYTGELFF; CDR3nt: TGTGCCAGCAGTGCCGAAGCGGGAGCGGTGTACACCGGGGAGCTGTTTTTT
abundance: NA; d_gene: NA; v_gene: TRBV7-6; j_gene: TRBJ2-7; CDR3aa: CASSFPFDGSTYEQYF; CDR3nt: TGTGCCAGCAGCTTTCCCTTTGACGGGAGCACCTACGAGCAGTACTTC
abundance: once; d_gene: NA; v_gene: TRBV10-2; j_gene: TRBJ2-7; CDR3aa: CASRTGHEQYF; CDR3nt: TGCGCCAGCAGAACGGGACACGAGCAGTACTTC
abundance: NA; d_gene: NA; v_gene: TRBV9; j_gene: TRBJ2-7; CDR3aa: CASSAGTKTYEQYF; CDR3nt: TGTGCCAGCAGCGCCGGGACGAAGACCTACGAGCAGTACTTC
abundance: NA; d_gene: TRBD2; v_gene: TRBV9; j_gene: TRBJ2-1; CDR3aa: CASSGLAGAEQFF; CDR3nt: TGTGCCAGCAGCGGGCTAGCGGGGGCCGAGCAGTTCTTC
abundance: NA; d_gene: TRBD1; v_gene: TRBV29-1; j_gene: TRBJ1-2; CDR3aa: CSVEGQGMGGRGYTF; CDR3nt: TGCAGCGTTGAAGGACAGGGGATGGGTGGTAGAGGCTACACCTTC
abundance: NA; d_gene: NA; v_gene: TRBV4-1; j_gene: TRBJ2-2; CDR3aa: CASSLSRGAGELFF; CDR3nt: TGCGCCAGCAGCCTTTCCAGGGGTGCCGGGGAGCTGTTTTTT
abundance: NA; d_gene: NA; v_gene: TRBV15; j_gene: TRBJ2-1; CDR3aa: CATSREQGPGSYNEQFF; CDR3nt: TGTGCCACCAGCAGAGAGCAGGGACCCGGATCCTACAATGAGCAGTTCTTC
abundance: NA; d_gene: NA; v_gene: TRBV7-3; j_gene: TRBJ2-7; CDR3aa: CASSLDPGPAYEQYF; CDR3nt: TGTGCCAGCAGCTTAGATCCCGGGCCCGCCTACGAGCAGTACTTC
abundance: NA; d_gene: NA; v_gene: TRBV7-9; j_gene: TRBJ2-1; CDR3aa: CASSLSLAEAHEQFF; CDR3nt: TGTGCCAGCAGCTTATCCTTAGCGGAAGCGCATGAGCAGTTCTTC
abundance: NA; d_gene: NA; v_gene: TRBV29-1; j_gene: TRBJ1-2; CDR3aa: CSVGFRGVNYGYTF; CDR3nt: TGCAGCGTTGGGTTTCGAGGGGTGAACTATGGCTACACCTTC
abundance: NA; d_gene: TRBD2; v_gene: TRBV27; j_gene: TRBJ2-3; CDR3aa: CASGRARDTQYF; CDR3nt: TGTGCCAGCGGGAGGGCCAGAGATACGCAGTATTTT
abundance: once; d_gene: NA; v_gene: TRBV19; j_gene: TRBJ2-7; CDR3aa: CASSIGRGSYEQYF; CDR3nt: TGTGCCAGTAGTATTGGGCGGGGATCCTACGAGCAGTACTTC
abundance: NA; d_gene: TRBD2; v_gene: TRBV10-1; j_gene: TRBJ2-7; CDR3aa: CASSGAGESTSGRNGEQYF; CDR3nt: TGCGCCAGCAGTGGGGCAGGGGAAAGTACTAGCGGGAGGAACGGCGAGCAGTACTTC
abundance: NA; d_gene: TRBD2; v_gene: TRBV5-1; j_gene: TRBJ2-1; CDR3aa: CASSLGPLAGAYNEQFF; CDR3nt: TGCGCCAGCAGCTTGGGACCACTAGCGGGAGCTTACAATGAGCAGTTCTTC
abundance: NA; d_gene: TRBD2; v_gene: TRBV28; j_gene: TRBJ2-5; CDR3aa: CASSARTSGPGGTQYF; CDR3nt: TGTGCCAGCAGTGCTCGGACTAGCGGCCCTGGTGGGACCCAGTACTTC
abundance: NA; d_gene: NA; v_gene: TRBV2; j_gene: TRBJ2-1; CDR3aa: CASALFASSYNEQFF; CDR3nt: TGTGCCAGCGCCCTTTTCGCGAGCTCCTACAATGAGCAGTTCTTC